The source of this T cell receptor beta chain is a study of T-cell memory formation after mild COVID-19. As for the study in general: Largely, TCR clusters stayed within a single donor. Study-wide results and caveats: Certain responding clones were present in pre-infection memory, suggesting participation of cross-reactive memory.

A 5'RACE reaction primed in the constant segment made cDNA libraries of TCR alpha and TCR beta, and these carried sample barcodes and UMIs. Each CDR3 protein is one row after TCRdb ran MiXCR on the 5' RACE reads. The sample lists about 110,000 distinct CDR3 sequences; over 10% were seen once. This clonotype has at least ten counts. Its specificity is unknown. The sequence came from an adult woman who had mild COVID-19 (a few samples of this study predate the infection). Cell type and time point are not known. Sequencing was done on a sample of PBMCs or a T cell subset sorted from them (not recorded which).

CDR3 sequence reads: CASTPWAGGSADTQYF. In DNA, the CDR3 is TGTGCCAGCACTCCGTGGGCGGGAGGATCAGCAGATACGCAGTATTTT. This chain connects TRBV6-4 to TRBJ2-3; 8 bases are a match to TRBD2. V dropped 7 bases and J dropped 4; count of bases not matched to a gene: 13. This CDR3 comprises 16 residues. Germline values: CDR1 MRHNA, CDR2 SNTAGT.